This TCR beta chain comes out of a study of glioma-infiltrating T cells. The ends lost 2 bases at V and 0 bases at J; junction bases unmatched: 10. Germline CDR1 MNHNY, CDR2 SVGAGI (reference sequence). The CDR3 loop spans 19 amino acids. This clonotype was found many times. TCR alpha and beta CDR3 regions were amplified from RNA using iRepertoire nested multiplex PCR. TCRdb passed the multiplex PCR reads through MiXCR, listing each CDR3 protein once. The sample consists of some 190,000 distinct CDR3 sequences, over 25% of them appearing once. The sequence was obtained from a human donor with low-grade glioma or glioblastoma, undergoing nonglioma brain surgery, or in good health (not recorded which). The sequencing sample was made of glioma tissue, nonneoplastic brain tissue, or PBMCs (not recorded which). The chain couples TRBV6-6 to TRBJ2-1; 10 bases are a match to TRBD2. In DNA form, the CDR3 reads TGTGCCAGCAGTTACGCTGGGACTAGCGCCCAGAGCTCCTACAATGAGCAGTTCTTC. Its translation is CASSYAGTSAQSSYNEQFF.